The rows below give T cell receptor beta chains drawn from one sample of a study of blood T cells in healthy people across ages. TCRdb re-called the 5' RACE reads through MiXCR, storing one row per CDR3 protein. The sample lists 700,000 to 850,000 distinct CDR3 sequences; about 53% were seen once. What was sequenced was blood. The receptors here all came from a man older than 75 in good health. The CDR3 runs from the conserved cysteine through the conserved F or W. Fields, in order: clone size, J gene, D gene, V gene, CDR3 length, CDR3 protein, CDR3 DNA. D genes are given only for firm matches. Clone size is stated in some rows and not others, as once, few, many or a class when expanded.

clone_size: few; j_call: TRBJ2-1; d_call: TRBD2; v_call: TRBV20-1; cdr3_length: 13; cdr3_aa: CSARDGRGNEQFF; cdr3_nt: TGCAGTGCTAGAGACGGGAGGGGCAATGAGCAGTTCTTC
clone_size: -; j_call: TRBJ1-2; d_call: -; v_call: TRBV28; cdr3_length: 14; cdr3_aa: CASTQIGGGGGYTF; cdr3_nt: TGTGCCAGCACCCAAATTGGGGGTGGTGGTGGCTACACCTTC
clone_size: -; j_call: TRBJ2-3; d_call: TRBD1; v_call: TRBV7-2; cdr3_length: 17; cdr3_aa: CASSPRGDRGRSAVQYF; cdr3_nt: TGTGCCAGCAGCCCGAGAGGCGACAGGGGGCGAAGTGCGGTGCAGTATTTT
clone_size: -; j_call: TRBJ2-5; d_call: TRBD2; v_call: TRBV7-9; cdr3_length: 14; cdr3_aa: CASSLFGGGETQYF; cdr3_nt: TGTGCCAGCAGCTTATTTGGGGGGGGAGAGACCCAGTACTTC
clone_size: -; j_call: TRBJ2-2; d_call: TRBD2; v_call: TRBV7-8; cdr3_length: 16; cdr3_aa: CASSLRAGGATGELFF; cdr3_nt: TGTGCCAGCAGCTTACGAGCGGGAGGGGCCACCGGGGAGCTGTTTTTT
clone_size: -; j_call: TRBJ2-5; d_call: -; v_call: TRBV2; cdr3_length: 13; cdr3_aa: CASTRGYQETQYF; cdr3_nt: TGTGCCAGCACGAGGGGGTACCAAGAGACCCAGTACTTC
clone_size: once; j_call: TRBJ1-1; d_call: -; v_call: TRBV6-5; cdr3_length: 15; cdr3_aa: CASSYSGARNTEAFF; cdr3_nt: TGTGCCAGCAGTTACTCTGGTGCCCGGAACACTGAAGCTTTCTTT
clone_size: many; j_call: TRBJ2-7; d_call: TRBD2; v_call: TRBV4-2; cdr3_length: 16; cdr3_aa: CASSPTGTSGVHEQYF; cdr3_nt: TGTGCCAGCAGCCCTACCGGGACTAGCGGGGTCCACGAGCAGTACTTC
clone_size: -; j_call: TRBJ2-4; d_call: TRBD2; v_call: TRBV7-2; cdr3_length: 18; cdr3_aa: CASSRGLAGGSTKNIQYF; cdr3_nt: TGTGCCAGCAGCCGTGGACTAGCGGGAGGCTCAACCAAAAACATTCAGTACTTC
clone_size: -; j_call: TRBJ1-1; d_call: -; v_call: TRBV5-1; cdr3_length: 15; cdr3_aa: CASSLAGPSNTEAFF; cdr3_nt: TGCGCCAGCAGCTTGGCTGGACCGTCGAACACTGAAGCTTTCTTT
clone_size: -; j_call: TRBJ2-3; d_call: TRBD2; v_call: TRBV5-6; cdr3_length: 15; cdr3_aa: CASSTGTSGHRYAYF; cdr3_nt: TGTGCCAGCAGCACCGGGACTAGCGGACACAGATACGCGTATTTT
clone_size: -; j_call: TRBJ2-1; d_call: TRBD2; v_call: TRBV2; cdr3_length: 17; cdr3_aa: CASSEYGLADPNNEQFF; cdr3_nt: TGTGCCAGCAGTGAATACGGTCTAGCGGATCCAAACAATGAGCAGTTCTTC
clone_size: few; j_call: TRBJ2-3; d_call: -; v_call: TRBV29-1; cdr3_length: 14; cdr3_aa: CSVEGAGATDTQYF; cdr3_nt: TGCAGCGTTGAAGGAGCAGGGGCCACAGATACGCAGTATTTT
clone_size: -; j_call: TRBJ2-6; d_call: -; v_call: TRBV20-1; cdr3_length: 16; cdr3_aa: CSARDQLNSGANVLTF; cdr3_nt: TGCAGTGCTAGAGATCAGCTGAACTCTGGGGCCAACGTCCTGACTTTC
clone_size: -; j_call: TRBJ2-1; d_call: -; v_call: TRBV28; cdr3_length: 11; cdr3_aa: CASSSTKEQFF; cdr3_nt: TGTGCCAGCAGTTCGACGAAGGAGCAGTTCTTC
clone_size: -; j_call: TRBJ2-1; d_call: -; v_call: TRBV24-1; cdr3_length: 15; cdr3_aa: CATSDPRTGRNEQFF; cdr3_nt: TGTGCCACCAGTGATCCCCGGACCGGACGGAATGAGCAGTTCTTC
clone_size: -; j_call: TRBJ2-7; d_call: -; v_call: TRBV5-1; cdr3_length: 14; cdr3_aa: CASSLVLPPYEQYF; cdr3_nt: TGCGCCAGCAGCTTGGTTCTCCCCCCCTACGAGCAGTACTTC
clone_size: -; j_call: TRBJ2-1; d_call: -; v_call: TRBV5-6; cdr3_length: 13; cdr3_aa: CASSLSLGIEQFF; cdr3_nt: TGTGCCAGCAGCTTGTCCCTAGGAATTGAGCAGTTCTTC
clone_size: -; j_call: TRBJ2-4; d_call: -; v_call: TRBV7-2; cdr3_length: 12; cdr3_aa: CASSPFKNIQYF; cdr3_nt: TGTGCCAGCAGCCCATTTAAAAACATTCAGTACTTC
clone_size: few; j_call: TRBJ2-3; d_call: TRBD2; v_call: TRBV20-1; cdr3_length: 15; cdr3_aa: CSARDLGLASNTQYF; cdr3_nt: TGCAGTGCTAGAGATCTGGGACTAGCGTCGAATACGCAGTATTTT
clone_size: -; j_call: TRBJ2-3; d_call: -; v_call: TRBV2; cdr3_length: 15; cdr3_aa: CASSDGSYPTDTQYF; cdr3_nt: TGTGCCAGCAGTGACGGGAGCTACCCCACAGATACGCAGTATTTT
clone_size: -; j_call: TRBJ2-3; d_call: TRBD1; v_call: TRBV6-2/TRBV6-3; cdr3_length: 13; cdr3_aa: CASTGQGHRDAYF; cdr3_nt: TGTGCCAGCACCGGACAGGGGCACAGAGACGCGTATTTT
clone_size: few; j_call: TRBJ2-7; d_call: -; v_call: TRBV6-2/TRBV6-3; cdr3_length: 14; cdr3_aa: CASSYSLAPYEQYF; cdr3_nt: TGTGCCAGCAGTTACTCTCTAGCGCCCTACGAGCAGTACTTC
clone_size: -; j_call: TRBJ1-1; d_call: -; v_call: TRBV5-1; cdr3_length: 15; cdr3_aa: CASRTLMNVNTEAFF; cdr3_nt: TGCGCCAGCCGAACCCTTATGAACGTGAACACTGAAGCTTTCTTT
clone_size: few; j_call: TRBJ2-3; d_call: -; v_call: TRBV6-5; cdr3_length: 16; cdr3_aa: CASSYSPGRSDRYAYF; cdr3_nt: TGTGCCAGCAGTTACTCCCCAGGGAGGTCTGATAGATACGCGTATTTT
clone_size: -; j_call: TRBJ2-3; d_call: -; v_call: TRBV4-1; cdr3_length: 14; cdr3_aa: CASSQDSPHWDAYF; cdr3_nt: TGCGCCAGCAGCCAAGACAGTCCCCACTGGGACGCGTATTTT
clone_size: -; j_call: TRBJ1-6; d_call: -; v_call: TRBV20-1; cdr3_length: 14; cdr3_aa: CSAREPVDRGTLHF; cdr3_nt: TGCAGTGCTAGGGAACCCGTGGACCGGGGAACCCTCCACTTT
clone_size: once; j_call: TRBJ2-7; d_call: TRBD2; v_call: TRBV20-1; cdr3_length: 14; cdr3_aa: CSAGKAGAVYEQYF; cdr3_nt: TGCAGTGCTGGGAAAGCGGGAGCTGTTTACGAGCAGTACTTC
clone_size: many; j_call: TRBJ1-5; d_call: TRBD1; v_call: TRBV7-8; cdr3_length: 16; cdr3_aa: CASSARQGRSNQPQHF; cdr3_nt: TGTGCCAGCAGCGCTAGACAGGGTCGGAGCAATCAGCCCCAGCATTTT
clone_size: -; j_call: TRBJ2-4; d_call: -; v_call: TRBV9; cdr3_length: 15; cdr3_aa: CASSVTGLAEDIQYF; cdr3_nt: TGTGCCAGCAGCGTAACGGGCCTTGCCGAGGACATTCAGTACTTC
clone_size: once; j_call: TRBJ1-5; d_call: -; v_call: TRBV5-6; cdr3_length: 15; cdr3_aa: CASSFRDGGVRAQHF; cdr3_nt: TGTGCCAGCAGCTTCCGGGACGGGGGCGTCAGGGCCCAGCATTTT
clone_size: -; j_call: TRBJ1-4; d_call: -; v_call: TRBV6-6; cdr3_length: 15; cdr3_aa: CASTRPRQVNEKLFF; cdr3_nt: TGTGCCAGCACCCGACCGAGACAGGTTAATGAAAAACTGTTTTTT
clone_size: few; j_call: TRBJ2-4; d_call: TRBD1; v_call: TRBV6-6; cdr3_length: 16; cdr3_aa: CASSTGQELAKNIQYF; cdr3_nt: TGTGCCAGCAGTACCGGACAGGAACTAGCCAAAAACATTCAGTACTTC
clone_size: -; j_call: TRBJ2-1; d_call: -; v_call: TRBV5-1; cdr3_length: 15; cdr3_aa: CASANGRFVMGEQFF; cdr3_nt: TGCGCCAGCGCCAATGGACGATTTGTTATGGGTGAGCAGTTCTTC
clone_size: many; j_call: TRBJ2-7; d_call: -; v_call: TRBV11-2; cdr3_length: 13; cdr3_aa: CASRDRRVYEQYF; cdr3_nt: TGTGCCAGCAGAGACAGACGGGTCTACGAGCAGTACTTC
clone_size: -; j_call: TRBJ2-5; d_call: -; v_call: TRBV3-1; cdr3_length: 15; cdr3_aa: CASSQDLGAQMTQYF; cdr3_nt: TGTGCCAGCAGCCAAGATTTGGGCGCCCAGATGACCCAGTACTTC
clone_size: -; j_call: TRBJ2-7; d_call: TRBD2; v_call: TRBV2; cdr3_length: 14; cdr3_aa: CASTGLAGGGEQYF; cdr3_nt: TGTGCCAGCACCGGACTAGCGGGAGGGGGCGAGCAGTACTTC
clone_size: few; j_call: TRBJ1-4; d_call: TRBD1; v_call: TRBV2; cdr3_length: 14; cdr3_aa: CASRATGLSEKLFF; cdr3_nt: TGTGCCAGCAGAGCGACAGGGCTCTCTGAAAAACTGTTTTTT
clone_size: -; j_call: TRBJ2-2; d_call: -; v_call: TRBV29-1; cdr3_length: 14; cdr3_aa: CSARLEVYTGELFF; cdr3_nt: TGCAGCGCCCGACTAGAGGTGTACACCGGGGAGCTGTTTTTT
clone_size: -; j_call: TRBJ2-1; d_call: -; v_call: TRBV20-1; cdr3_length: 17; cdr3_aa: CSARDRWRTRSYNEQFF; cdr3_nt: TGCAGTGCTAGAGACCGGTGGCGGACCCGCTCCTACAATGAGCAGTTCTTC
clone_size: many; j_call: TRBJ1-1; d_call: -; v_call: TRBV7-9; cdr3_length: 14; cdr3_aa: CASSLGQGNTEAFF; cdr3_nt: TGTGCCAGCAGCTTGGGGCAGGGGAACACTGAAGCTTTCTTT
clone_size: -; j_call: TRBJ2-7; d_call: TRBD1; v_call: TRBV28; cdr3_length: 14; cdr3_aa: CASSWAGGTYEQYF; cdr3_nt: TGTGCCAGCAGTTGGGCAGGGGGAACCTACGAGCAGTACTTC
clone_size: -; j_call: TRBJ2-7; d_call: TRBD1; v_call: TRBV5-1; cdr3_length: 17; cdr3_aa: CASSLDRGQGSPYEQYF; cdr3_nt: TGCGCCAGCAGCTTGGACCGAGGACAGGGGTCTCCCTACGAGCAGTACTTC
clone_size: few; j_call: TRBJ2-3; d_call: TRBD1; v_call: TRBV27; cdr3_length: 17; cdr3_aa: CASSPAGQGIGTDTQYF; cdr3_nt: TGTGCCAGCAGCCCCGCGGGACAGGGGATAGGCACAGATACGCAGTATTTT